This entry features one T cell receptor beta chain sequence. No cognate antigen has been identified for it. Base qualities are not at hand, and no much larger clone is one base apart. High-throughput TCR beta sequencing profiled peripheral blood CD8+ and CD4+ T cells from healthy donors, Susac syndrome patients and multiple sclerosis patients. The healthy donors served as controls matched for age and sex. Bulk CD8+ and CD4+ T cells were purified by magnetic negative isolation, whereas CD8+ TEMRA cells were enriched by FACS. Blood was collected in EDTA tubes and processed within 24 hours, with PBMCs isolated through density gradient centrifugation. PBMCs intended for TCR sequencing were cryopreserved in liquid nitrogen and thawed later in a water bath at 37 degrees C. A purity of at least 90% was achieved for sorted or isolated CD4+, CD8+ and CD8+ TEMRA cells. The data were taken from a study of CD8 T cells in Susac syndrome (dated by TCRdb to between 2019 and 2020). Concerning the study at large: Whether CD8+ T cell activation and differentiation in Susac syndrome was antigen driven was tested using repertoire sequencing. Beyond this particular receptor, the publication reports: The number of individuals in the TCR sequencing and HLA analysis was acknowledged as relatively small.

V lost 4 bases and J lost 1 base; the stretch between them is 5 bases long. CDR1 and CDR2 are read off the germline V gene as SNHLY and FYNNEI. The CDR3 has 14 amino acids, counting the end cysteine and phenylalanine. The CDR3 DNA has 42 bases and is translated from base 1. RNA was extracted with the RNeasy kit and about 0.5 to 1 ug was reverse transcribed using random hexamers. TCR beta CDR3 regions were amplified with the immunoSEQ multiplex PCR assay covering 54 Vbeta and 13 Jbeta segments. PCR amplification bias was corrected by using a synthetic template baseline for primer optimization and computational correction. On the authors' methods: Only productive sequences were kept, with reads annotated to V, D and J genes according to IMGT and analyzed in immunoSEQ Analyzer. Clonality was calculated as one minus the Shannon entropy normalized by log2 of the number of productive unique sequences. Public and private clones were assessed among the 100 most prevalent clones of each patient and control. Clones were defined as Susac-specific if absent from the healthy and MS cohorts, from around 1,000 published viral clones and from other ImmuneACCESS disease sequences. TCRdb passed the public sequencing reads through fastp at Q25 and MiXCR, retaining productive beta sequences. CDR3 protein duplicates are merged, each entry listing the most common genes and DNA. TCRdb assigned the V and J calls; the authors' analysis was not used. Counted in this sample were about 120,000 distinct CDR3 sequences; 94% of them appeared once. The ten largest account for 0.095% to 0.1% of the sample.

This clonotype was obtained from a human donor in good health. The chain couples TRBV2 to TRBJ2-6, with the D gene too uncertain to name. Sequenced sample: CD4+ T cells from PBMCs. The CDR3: CASSARSGANVLTF. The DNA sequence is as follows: TGTGCCAGCAGTGCTAGGTCTGGGGCCAACGTCCTGACTTTC.